Presented here are 4 T cell receptor beta chains from one specimen sequenced in a study of shared clonotypes between healthy human individuals. This table comes from immunoSEQ multiplex PCR, and its TCRdb copy is limited to in-frame clones, with some not included. The sample shows 600,000 or so clones, 98% of them seen only once. CD45RO-negative CD8 cells positively selected for CCR7 made up the naive population, which excluded terminally differentiated effector memory CD45RA+ cells. Sequencing was done on a sample of naive CD8+ T cells sorted from blood. The receptors originated from a man younger than 45 in good health.

The V call is TRBV5-4, the J call TRBJ2-7; D is undetermined. There are 13 residues in the CDR3. The V end lost 0 bases, the J end lost 5 bases, and 9 bases lay between the germline ends. Germline lookup yields CDR1 SGHNT and CDR2 YYREEE (reference sequence). This CDR3 reads CASSLGPLDEQYF. In nucleotides, the CDR3 is TGTGCCAGCAGCTTGGGGCCCCTTGACGAGCAGTACTTC.

The rearrangement uses TRBV27 and TRBJ2-7; 12 bases align to TRBD2. J gave up 7 bases and V 4 bases, and 11 bases lay outside the gene matches. The CDR3 runs 16 residues. Germline V CDR1 and CDR2: MNHEY, SMNVEV (reference sequence). CDR3 in amino acids: CASSSRTSGTTGEQYF. As DNA, the CDR3 is TGTGCCAGCAGTTCCCGGACTAGCGGGACAACGGGGGAGCAGTACTTC.

The chain is built from TRBV9 and TRBJ2-1; 8 nucleotides match TRBD2. The CDR3 loop spans 15 amino acids. CDR1 and CDR2 (germline): SGDLS, YYNGEE. J gave up 8 bases and V 7 bases, and 14 bases lay outside the gene matches. CDR3 protein: CASYPLAGPPDEQFF. The CDR3 bases are TGTGCCAGCTACCCCTTAGCGGGACCTCCTGATGAGCAGTTCTTC.

J is TRBJ1-5 and V is TRBV10-3; D gene ambiguous. The CDR3 has 18 residues. The V end lost 0 bases, the J end lost 0 bases, and 15 bases lay between the germline ends. Germline V lookup: CDR1 ENHRY, CDR2 SYGVKD. The CDR3 loop reads CAISESPTRDGSNQPQHF. The CDR3 DNA follows: TGTGCCATCAGTGAGTCGCCGACTAGAGATGGTAGCAATCAGCCCCAGCATTTT.